This T cell receptor (beta chain) was identified during a study of shared clonotypes between healthy human individuals. Study-level findings and limits: Sharing of clonotypes among donors was expected to vary with sequencing depth. Non-shared clonotypes had lower generation probabilities than those shared by all four donors. Between a handful of donors, naive CD4 clonotypes were shared at a level of about 5%.

Libraries were prepared by immunoSEQ multiplex PCR; TCRdb keeps only in-frame clonotypes and omits some of them. The data contain fewer than 1.8 million clones, around 98.5% of them singletons. V was cut by 3 bases and J by 3 bases, with 3 bases left in between. The germline gives CDR1 WNHNN, CDR2 SYGVQD (reference sequence). The CDR3 contains 11 residues. Of note for this clone: Its antigen remains unidentified.

Subsets obtained from CD4+ cells comprised CD45RA+ naive and CD45RA-negative memory cells. J is TRBJ2-7 and V is TRBV10-1; D call uncertain. The sample was naive CD4+ T cells sorted from blood. This sample's subset: CD45RA+ positively selected. This clonotype originated in a man aged 25 to 40 in good health. In DNA form, the CDR3 reads TGCGCCAGCAGTGACCTCTACGAGCAGTACTTC. Translated, it gives CASSDLYEQYF.